This TCR beta chain was found in a study of blood T cell repertoires in COVID-19 (dated by TCRdb to 2020 to 2022). In the study overall: Recovered participants in ImmuneRACE Cohort 3 were defined by two consecutive negative NP/OP PCR tests, clearance by a healthcare professional, or resolution of symptoms. The collaborator samples originated in the United States, Italy and Spain and spanned the acute and convalescent phases of COVID-19. The prospective study material was composed of cDNA or gDNA derived from T cells, B-cell-depleted T cells, or PBMCs. The dataset comprised deeply sampled blood TCRbeta repertoires from subjects exposed to, actively infected with, or recovered from COVID-19. The repertoires were released in a freely available public database meant as a resource for research on the immune response to SARS-CoV-2. Samples were obtained from the ongoing ImmuneRACE study (first 160 participants) and from over 1,000 subjects provided by 6 global collaborators. Nearly every sample came with metadata listing a de-identified subject ID, COVID-19 status, age in years and sex. Where available, HLA class I and class II types were obtained from metadata supplied by the sample provider rather than from assay-based typing.

Overall study results and their limits: Clinical and demographic metadata were provided uncurated, with the amount varying by source and participant.

CDR1 and CDR2, per the germline V gene, are MNHEY and SVGEGT. The CDR3 covers 15 residues, taking in both the cysteine and the phenylalanine. Just CDR3 DNA is preserved here, 45 bases in frame from base 1. Trimming costs V 2 bases and J 4 bases, and their ends lie 11 bases apart. About this clone: Its target antigen remains unknown. Base qualities are missing; no much larger clone stands one base away.

TCRbeta CDR3 regions were amplified from genomic DNA by means of the immunoSEQ Assay, a bias-controlled multiplex PCR. The authors' analysis ran thus. Within the assay, amplification of reference gene primers was used to estimate how many nucleated cells each sample contained. To quantify the absolute abundance of each unique TCRbeta CDR3 rearrangement, sequence reads were collapsed and filtered. For each sample, productive Simpson clonality was calculated as the square root of Simpson's diversity index across productive rearrangements. The immuneACCESS repertoire file appears here via TCRdb, limited to in-frame rearrangements. These files lack a portion of the clones; in checked studies, under half of the deficit traces to unresolved V genes, and the cause of the others is not known. The DNA was the basis for D and trimming; V, J and clone size are from that table. Within this sample are 210,000 or so clones, with roughly 90% of them counted one time only. The ten largest clones represent approximately 2.8% of the sample.

In the prospective study, participants were roughly 18 to 100 years old, resided in 24 geographic areas of the United States, and were enrolled through a virtual design. To assign participants to cohorts, the prospective study relied on clinical history that participants themselves reported in a screening survey and a study questionnaire. In the prospective study, whole blood, serum and a nasopharyngeal or oropharyngeal swab were collected from each participant by mobile phlebotomists. Over a 2-month period, participants in the prospective study had the option of providing additional blood draws and questionnaires. Before DNA extraction, blood samples from the prospective study were shipped at room temperature or frozen.

This chain is built from TRBV6-2 or TRBV6-3 and TRBJ2-2; TRBD1 is possibly the D segment (6 matching bases). The sample consisted of PBMCs or T cells enriched from blood (not recorded which). The receptor was derived from a woman aged 45-59 years in a cohort exposed to, infected with or recovered from COVID-19 (not recorded which). The sequence in DNA is TGTGCCAGCAGTTACCGCAGGGGTGGCACCGGGGAGCTGTTTTTT. This sequence encodes CASSYRRGGTGELFF.